These 11 T cell receptor beta chains share one sample of origin, sequenced in a study of blood T cell repertoires in COVID-19. Sequenced by immunoSEQ multiplex PCR; TCRdb stores in-frame clones only, minus some. The sample includes tens of thousands of clones, 70% to 85% of them seen just once. The sample was peripheral blood. The receptors here all came from a man aged 80 or over with active or convalescent COVID-19.

V and J are TRBV25-1 and TRBJ1-1, with 7 bases lining up with TRBD1. The V and J ends lost 5 bases and 1 base, in that order; junction bases with no gene match: 7. This CDR3 is built from 15 residues. Germline CDR1 and CDR2: MGHDK and SYGVNS. CDR3 region: CASSPRDRPNTEAFF. CDR3 bases: TGTGCCAGCAGTCCCCGGGACAGACCGAACACTGAAGCTTTCTTT.

Only one count was recorded for this clone. This chain uses TRBV6-5 with TRBJ2-3; 9 nucleotides agree with TRBD1. CDR3 length equals 15 residues. J lost 4 bases, V lost 4 bases, and 6 bases had no gene match. The germline gives CDR1 MNHEY, CDR2 SVGAGI. The CDR3 reads CASSFTGTGSDTQYF. CDR3 in DNA: TGTGCCAGCAGTTTCACCGGGACAGGGTCAGATACGCAGTATTTT.

This rearrangement joins TRBV5-6 to TRBJ1-1; D might be TRBD1 (5 bases). Per the germline V gene, CDR1 is SGHDT and CDR2 is YYEEEE. The CDR3 runs 14 residues. V lost 7 bases to trimming and J lost 5 bases, with 18 bases between them. The CDR3 sequence is CASCGAGTRTEAFF. CDR3 in DNA: TGTGCCAGCTGCGGGGCGGGGACGAGGACTGAAGCTTTCTTT.

The chain employs TRBV24-1 and TRBJ2-1; D possibly corresponds to TRBD2 (7 bases). The CDR3 is 15 amino acids. Trimming left V 2 bases short and J 9 bases short, with 16 bases between. Germline V gene lookup returns CDR1 KGHDR and CDR2 SFDVKD. DNA for the CDR3: TGTGCCACCAGTGATTCTGGGGGGGGGCTTGGTGAGCAGTTCTTC. Its translation is CATSDSGGGLGEQFF.

This clone appeared a single time. V gene TRBV19 combines with J gene TRBJ1-5, with D possibly being TRBD1 (5 bases). Per the germline V gene, CDR1 is LNHDA and CDR2 is SQIVND (reference sequence). V lost 3 bases and J 5 bases, leaving 23 bases between the germline ends. The CDR3 covers 18 residues. DNA of the CDR3: TGTGCCAGTAGTATCGATTCGGGGGAGGGTACTGTTTATCAGCCCCAGCATTTT. Protein sequence: CASSIDSGEGTVYQPQHF.

The rearrangement joins TRBV9 to TRBJ1-3; 9 nucleotides line up with TRBD1. CDR3 length equals 14 residues. The germline CDR1 and CDR2 sequences are SGDLS and YYNGEE. The V segment lost 5 bases and the J segment 7 bases; nucleotides outside the gene matches: 7. CDR3 DNA sequence: TGTGCCAGCAGAGAGGGACAGGGCGGGAACACCATATATTTT. Amino acid sequence: CASREGQGGNTIYF.

This clone was observed once. The chain joins TRBV7-3 to TRBJ2-2; TRBD2 is a possible D gene (6 bases). Germline V gene data show CDR1 as SGHTA and CDR2 as FQGTGA. Trimming stripped 5 bases from V and 4 bases from J, with 11 bases between. The CDR3 runs 14 residues. The CDR3 nucleotides are TGTGCCAGCAGCGCGGACGGGAGCACCGGGGAGCTGTTTTTT. It translates to CASSADGSTGELFF.

J is TRBJ1-2 and V is TRBV29-1; TRBD1 matches at 8 bases. The ends lost 7 bases at V and 1 base at J; junction bases unmatched: 5. The CDR3 is 13 amino acids. Looked up from germline, CDR1 is SQVTM and CDR2 is ANQGSEA. The CDR3 nucleotides read TGCAGCGCTGATACAGGGGGTAACTATGGCTACACCTTC. Translating gives CSADTGGNYGYTF.

The gene calls are TRBV28 and TRBJ2-5; D is uncertain. V lost 5 bases and J 4 bases, leaving 14 bases between the germline ends. Germline V CDR1 and CDR2: MDHEN, SYDVKM. CDR3 length: 14 residues. The CDR3 loop reads CASSLAGRGETQYF. In DNA, the CDR3 is TGTGCCAGCAGTCTCGCTGGCAGAGGAGAGACCCAGTACTTC.

Notes on this clone: Other nucleotide sequences from this sample produce the same CDR3. The CDR3 bases are TGTGCCAGCAGTGAAGTGGGGGGGAGCTCCTATAATTCACCCCTCCACTTT. Its protein is CASSEVGGSSYNSPLHF. The chain couples TRBV6-1 to TRBJ1-6; a possible D gene is TRBD1 (5 bases). The V and J ends lost 1 base and 0 bases respectively, with 10 bases between them. The CDR3 is 17 residues long. CDR1 is MNHNS, CDR2 SASEGT, per germline.

The chain couples TRBV27 to TRBJ2-3; a possible D gene is TRBD1 (5 bases). V was trimmed by 6 bases and J by 2 bases, leaving 9 bases between them. The CDR3 loop spans 13 amino acids. CDR1 is MNHEY, CDR2 SMNVEV, per germline (reference sequence). In nucleotides, the CDR3 is TGTGCCAGCAGCGGACATAACACAGATACGCAGTATTTT. Its protein product is CASSGHNTDTQYF.